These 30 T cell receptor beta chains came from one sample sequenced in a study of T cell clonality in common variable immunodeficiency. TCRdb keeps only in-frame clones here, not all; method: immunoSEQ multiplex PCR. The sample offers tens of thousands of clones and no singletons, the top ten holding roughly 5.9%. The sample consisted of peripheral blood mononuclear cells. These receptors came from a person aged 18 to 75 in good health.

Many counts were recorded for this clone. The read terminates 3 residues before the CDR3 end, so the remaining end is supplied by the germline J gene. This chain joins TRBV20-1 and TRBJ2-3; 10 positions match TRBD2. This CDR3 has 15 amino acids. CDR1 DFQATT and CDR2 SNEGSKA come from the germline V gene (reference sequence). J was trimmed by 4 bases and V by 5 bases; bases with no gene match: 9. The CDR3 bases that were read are TGCAGTGCTCGTACGCTAGCGGGAGTGGCAGATACG. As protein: CSARTLAGVADT. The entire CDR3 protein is CSARTLAGVADTQYF.

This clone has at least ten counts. Incomplete CDR3 DNA: TGTGCCATCACCTCTAGCGGGATAGGTGCCGGGGAG. Amino acids: CAITSSGIGAGE. The whole CDR3 sequence reads CAITSSGIGAGELFF. The chain employs TRBV10-3 and TRBJ2-2; the match to TRBD2 covers 9 bases. The read gets to within 3 residues of the CDR3 end, and the germline J gene fills in the rest. CDR1 is ENHRY and CDR2 is SYGVKD in the germline V gene. There are 15 residues in the CDR3. V lost 7 bases and J lost 6; bases outside the gene matches: 9.

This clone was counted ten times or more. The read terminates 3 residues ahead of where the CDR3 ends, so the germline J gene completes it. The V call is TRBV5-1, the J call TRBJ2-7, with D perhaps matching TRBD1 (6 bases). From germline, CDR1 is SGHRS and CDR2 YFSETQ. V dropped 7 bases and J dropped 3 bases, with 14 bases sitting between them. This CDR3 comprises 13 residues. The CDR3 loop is CASPPGHRYEQYF. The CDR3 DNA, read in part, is TGCGCCAGCCCCCCGGGACACCGCTACGAG.

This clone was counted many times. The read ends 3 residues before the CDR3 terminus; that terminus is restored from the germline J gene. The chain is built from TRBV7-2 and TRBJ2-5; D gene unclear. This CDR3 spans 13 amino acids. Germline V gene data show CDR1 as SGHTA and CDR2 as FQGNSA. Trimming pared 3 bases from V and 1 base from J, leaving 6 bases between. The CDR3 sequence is CASSFWAQETQYF. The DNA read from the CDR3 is TGTGCCAGCAGCTTCTGGGCCCAAGAGACC.

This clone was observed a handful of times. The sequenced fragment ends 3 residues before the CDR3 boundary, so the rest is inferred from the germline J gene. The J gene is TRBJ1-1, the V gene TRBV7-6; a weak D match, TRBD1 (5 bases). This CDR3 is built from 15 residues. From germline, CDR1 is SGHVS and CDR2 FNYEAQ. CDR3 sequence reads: CASAPGVGVYNEAFF. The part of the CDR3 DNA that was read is TGTGCCAGCGCGCCGGGGGTGGGAGTCTACAATGAG.

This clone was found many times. The CDR3 reads CASMTMTDWNTEAFF. The covered CDR3 bases are TGTGCCAGCATGACGATGACAGACTGGAACACTGAA. The rearrangement links TRBV2 to TRBJ1-1, with D tentatively TRBD1 (5 bases). Read sequence stops 3 residues before the CDR3 end, and the germline J gene provides the missing end. The length of the CDR3 is 15 residues. Trimming pared 7 bases from V and 1 base from J, leaving 16 bases between. Germline V gene lookup returns CDR1 SNHLY and CDR2 FYNNEI.

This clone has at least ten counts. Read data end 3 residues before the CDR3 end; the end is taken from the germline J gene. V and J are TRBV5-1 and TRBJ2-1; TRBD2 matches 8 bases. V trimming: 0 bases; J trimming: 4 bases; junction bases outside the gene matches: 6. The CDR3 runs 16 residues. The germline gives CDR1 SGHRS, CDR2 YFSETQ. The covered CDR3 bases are TGCGCCAGCAGCTTGGCCCCTAGCGGGTATTACAATGAG. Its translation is CASSLAPSGYYNE. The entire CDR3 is CASSLAPSGYYNEQFF.

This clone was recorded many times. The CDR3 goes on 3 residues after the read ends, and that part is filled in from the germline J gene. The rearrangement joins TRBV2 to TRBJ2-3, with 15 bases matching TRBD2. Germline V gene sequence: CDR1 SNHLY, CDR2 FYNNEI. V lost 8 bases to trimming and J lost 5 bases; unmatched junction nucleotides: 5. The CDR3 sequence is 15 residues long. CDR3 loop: CASLGLAGGRDTQYF. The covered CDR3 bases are TGTGCCAGCCTCGGACTAGCGGGAGGGAGAGATACG.

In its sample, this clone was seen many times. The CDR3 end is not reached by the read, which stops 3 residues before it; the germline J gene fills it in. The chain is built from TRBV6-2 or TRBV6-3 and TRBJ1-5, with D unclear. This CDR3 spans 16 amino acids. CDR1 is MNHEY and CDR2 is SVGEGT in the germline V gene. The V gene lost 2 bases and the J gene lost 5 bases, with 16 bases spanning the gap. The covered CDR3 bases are TGTGCCAGCAGTTACCATTTCTCGGGTCTTCATCAGCCC. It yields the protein CASSYHFSGLHQP. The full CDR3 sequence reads CASSYHFSGLHQPQHF.

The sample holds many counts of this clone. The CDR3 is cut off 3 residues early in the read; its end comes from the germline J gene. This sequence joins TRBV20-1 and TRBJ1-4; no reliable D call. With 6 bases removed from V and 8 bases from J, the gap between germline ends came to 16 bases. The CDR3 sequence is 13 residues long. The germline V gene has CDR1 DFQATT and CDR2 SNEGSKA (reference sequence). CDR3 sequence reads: CSAQRWQYEKLFF. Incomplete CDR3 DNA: TGCAGTGCGCAAAGGTGGCAGTACGAAAAA.

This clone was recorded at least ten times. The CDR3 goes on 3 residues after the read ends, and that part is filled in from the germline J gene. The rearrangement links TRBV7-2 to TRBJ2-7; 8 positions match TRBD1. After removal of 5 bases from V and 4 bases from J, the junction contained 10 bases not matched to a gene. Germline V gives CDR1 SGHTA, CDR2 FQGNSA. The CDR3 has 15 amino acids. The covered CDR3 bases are TGTGCCAGCAGCGCAATCAGGGGGCCAGGGTACGAG. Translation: CASSAIRGPGYE. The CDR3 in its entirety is CASSAIRGPGYEQYF. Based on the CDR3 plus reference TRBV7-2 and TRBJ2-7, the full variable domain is GAGVSQSPSNKVTEKGKDVELRCDPISGHTALYWYRQSLGQGLEFLIYFQGNSAPDKSGLPSDRFSAERTGGSVSTLTIQRTQQEDSAVYLCASSAIRGPGYEQYFGPGTRLTVT.

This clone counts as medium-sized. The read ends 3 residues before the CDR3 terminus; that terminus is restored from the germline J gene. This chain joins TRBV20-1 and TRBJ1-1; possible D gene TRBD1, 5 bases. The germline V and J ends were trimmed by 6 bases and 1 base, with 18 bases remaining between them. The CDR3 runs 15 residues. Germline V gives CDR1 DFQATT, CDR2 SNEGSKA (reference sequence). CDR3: CSALRPGGANTEAFF. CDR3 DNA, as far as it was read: TGCAGTGCCCTGAGACCGGGGGGAGCGAACACTGAA.

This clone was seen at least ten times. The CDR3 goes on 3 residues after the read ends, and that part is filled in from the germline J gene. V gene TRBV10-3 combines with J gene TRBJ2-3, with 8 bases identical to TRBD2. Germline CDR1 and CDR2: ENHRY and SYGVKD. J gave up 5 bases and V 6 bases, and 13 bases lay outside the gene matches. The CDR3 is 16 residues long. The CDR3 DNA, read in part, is TGTGCCATCAGCCCCGGGACTAGTGGAGGGGTAGATACG. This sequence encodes CAISPGTSGGVDT. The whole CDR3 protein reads CAISPGTSGGVDTQYF.

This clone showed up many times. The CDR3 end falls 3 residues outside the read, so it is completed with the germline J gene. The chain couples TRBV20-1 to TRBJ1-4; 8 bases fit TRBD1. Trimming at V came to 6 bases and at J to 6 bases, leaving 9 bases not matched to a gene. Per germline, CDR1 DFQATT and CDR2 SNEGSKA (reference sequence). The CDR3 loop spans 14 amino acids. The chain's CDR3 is CSAIARGRDEKLFF. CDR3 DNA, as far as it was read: TGCAGTGCCATCGCCAGGGGGCGGGATGAAAAA.

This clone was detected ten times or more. This CDR3 is CAISVSGGYNQPQHF. The DNA read from the CDR3 is TGTGCCATCAGTGTTTCGGGGGGATACAATCAGCCC. The chain couples TRBV10-3 to TRBJ1-5; D is perhaps TRBD1 (5 bases). The read ends 3 residues before the CDR3 terminus; that terminus is restored from the germline J gene. The CDR3 covers 15 residues. In germline, CDR1 is ENHRY, CDR2 SYGVKD. V was trimmed by 4 bases and J by 3 bases, leaving 13 bases between them.

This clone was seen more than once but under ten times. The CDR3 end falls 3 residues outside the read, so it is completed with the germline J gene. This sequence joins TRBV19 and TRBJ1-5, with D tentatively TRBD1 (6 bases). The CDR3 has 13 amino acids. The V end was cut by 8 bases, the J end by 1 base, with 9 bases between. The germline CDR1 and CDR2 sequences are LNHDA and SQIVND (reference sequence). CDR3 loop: CASSTGSNQPQHF. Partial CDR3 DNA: TGTGCCAGTTCAACAGGGAGCAATCAGCCC.

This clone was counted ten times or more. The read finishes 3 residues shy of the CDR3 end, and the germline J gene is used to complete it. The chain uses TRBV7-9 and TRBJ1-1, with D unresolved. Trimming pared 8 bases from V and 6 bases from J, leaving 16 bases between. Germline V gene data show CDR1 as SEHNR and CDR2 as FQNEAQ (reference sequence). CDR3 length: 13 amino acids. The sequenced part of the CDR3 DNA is TGTGCCAGCGCCACGAGGTTGTACCCTGAA. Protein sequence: CASATRLYPE. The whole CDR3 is CASATRLYPEAFF. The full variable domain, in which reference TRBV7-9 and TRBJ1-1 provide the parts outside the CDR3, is DTGVSQNPRHKITKRGQNVTFRCDPISEHNRLYWYRQTLGQGPEFLTYFQNEAQLEKSRLLSDRFSAERPKGSFSTLEIQRTEQGDSAMYLCASATRLYPEAFFGQGTRLTVV.

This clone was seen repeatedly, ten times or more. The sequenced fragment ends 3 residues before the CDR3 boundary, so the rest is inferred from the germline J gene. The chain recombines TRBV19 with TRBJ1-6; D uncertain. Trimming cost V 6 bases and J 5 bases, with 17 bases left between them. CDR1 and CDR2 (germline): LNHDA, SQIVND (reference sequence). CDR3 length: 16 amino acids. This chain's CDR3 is CASRLLGSGDNSPLHF. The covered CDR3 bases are TGTGCCAGTAGACTGCTGGGAAGCGGCGATAATTCACCC.

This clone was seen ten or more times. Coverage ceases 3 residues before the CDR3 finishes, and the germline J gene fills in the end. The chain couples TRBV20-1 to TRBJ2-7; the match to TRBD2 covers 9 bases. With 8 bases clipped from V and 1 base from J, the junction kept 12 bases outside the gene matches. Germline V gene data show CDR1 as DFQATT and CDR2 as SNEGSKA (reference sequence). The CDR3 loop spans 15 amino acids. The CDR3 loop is CSLLGGSGGSYEQYF. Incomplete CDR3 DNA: TGCAGTTTGCTAGGGGGTAGCGGGGGTTCCTACGAG.

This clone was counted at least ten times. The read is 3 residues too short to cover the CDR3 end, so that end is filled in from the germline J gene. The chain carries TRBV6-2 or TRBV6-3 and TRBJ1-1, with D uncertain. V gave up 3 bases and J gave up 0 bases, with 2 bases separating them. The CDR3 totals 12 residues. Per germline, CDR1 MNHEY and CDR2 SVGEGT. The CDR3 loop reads CASSYMNTEAFF. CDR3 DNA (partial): TGTGCCAGCAGTTATATGAACACTGAA.

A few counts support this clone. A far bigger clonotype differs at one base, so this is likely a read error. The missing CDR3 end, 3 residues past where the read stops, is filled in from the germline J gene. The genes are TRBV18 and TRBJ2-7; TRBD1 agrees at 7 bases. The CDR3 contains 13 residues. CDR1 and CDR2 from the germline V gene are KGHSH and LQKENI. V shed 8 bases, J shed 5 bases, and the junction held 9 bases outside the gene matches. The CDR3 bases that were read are TGTGCCAGCGCCCAACAGGGGTCGGACGAG. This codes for CASAQQGSDE. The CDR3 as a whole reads CASAQQGSDEQYF. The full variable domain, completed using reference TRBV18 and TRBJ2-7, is NAGVMQNPRHLVRRRGQEARLRCSPMKGHSHVYWYRQLPEEGLKFMVYLQKENIIDESGMPKERFSAEFPKEGPSILRIQQVVRGDSAAYFCASAQQGSDEQYFGPGTRLTVT.

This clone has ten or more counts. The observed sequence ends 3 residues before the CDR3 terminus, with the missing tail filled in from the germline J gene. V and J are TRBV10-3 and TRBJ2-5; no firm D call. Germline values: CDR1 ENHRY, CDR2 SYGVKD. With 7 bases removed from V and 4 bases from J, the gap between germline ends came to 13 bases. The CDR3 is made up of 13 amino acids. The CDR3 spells CAINRGPRETQYF. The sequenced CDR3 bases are TGTGCCATCAACAGAGGCCCAAGAGAGACC.

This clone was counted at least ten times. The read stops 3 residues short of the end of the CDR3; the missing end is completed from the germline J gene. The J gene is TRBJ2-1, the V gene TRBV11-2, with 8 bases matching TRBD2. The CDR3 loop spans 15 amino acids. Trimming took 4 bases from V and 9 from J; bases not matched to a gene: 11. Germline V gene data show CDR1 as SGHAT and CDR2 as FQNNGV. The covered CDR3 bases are TGTGCCAGCAGCTCCTCCGAGCGGGAGTACGGTGAG. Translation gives CASSSSEREYGE. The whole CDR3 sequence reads CASSSSEREYGEQFF.

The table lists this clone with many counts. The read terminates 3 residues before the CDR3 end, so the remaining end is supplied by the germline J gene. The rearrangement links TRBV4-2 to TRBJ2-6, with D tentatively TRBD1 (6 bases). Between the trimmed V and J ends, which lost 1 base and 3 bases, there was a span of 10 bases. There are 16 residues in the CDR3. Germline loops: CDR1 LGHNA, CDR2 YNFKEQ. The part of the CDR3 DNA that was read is TGTGCCAGCAGCCAAGTCGCAGGGGATGGGGCCAACGTC. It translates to CASSQVAGDGANV. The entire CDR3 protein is CASSQVAGDGANVLTF.

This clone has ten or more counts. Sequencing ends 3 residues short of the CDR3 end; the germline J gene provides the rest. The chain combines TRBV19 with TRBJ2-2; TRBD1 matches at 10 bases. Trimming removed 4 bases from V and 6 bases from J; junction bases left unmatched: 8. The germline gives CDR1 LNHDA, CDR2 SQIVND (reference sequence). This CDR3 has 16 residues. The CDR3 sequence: CASSTRQGAISGELFF. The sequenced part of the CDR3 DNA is TGTGCCAGTAGTACGCGACAGGGGGCTATCTCCGGGGAG.

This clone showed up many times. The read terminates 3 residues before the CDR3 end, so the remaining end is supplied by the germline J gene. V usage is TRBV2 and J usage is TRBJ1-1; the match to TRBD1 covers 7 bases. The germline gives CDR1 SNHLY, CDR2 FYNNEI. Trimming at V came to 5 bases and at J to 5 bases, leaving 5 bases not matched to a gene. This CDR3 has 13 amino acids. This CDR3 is CASSFRQGTEAFF. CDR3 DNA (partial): TGTGCCAGCAGTTTTCGACAGGGAACTGAA.

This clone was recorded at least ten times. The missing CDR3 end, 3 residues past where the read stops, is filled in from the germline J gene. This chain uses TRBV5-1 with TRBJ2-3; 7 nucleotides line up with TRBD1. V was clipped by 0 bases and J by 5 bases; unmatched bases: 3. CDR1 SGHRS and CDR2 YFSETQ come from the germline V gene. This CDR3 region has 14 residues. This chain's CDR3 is CASSLEGGKDTQYF. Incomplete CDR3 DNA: TGCGCCAGCAGCTTGGAAGGGGGCAAAGATACG.

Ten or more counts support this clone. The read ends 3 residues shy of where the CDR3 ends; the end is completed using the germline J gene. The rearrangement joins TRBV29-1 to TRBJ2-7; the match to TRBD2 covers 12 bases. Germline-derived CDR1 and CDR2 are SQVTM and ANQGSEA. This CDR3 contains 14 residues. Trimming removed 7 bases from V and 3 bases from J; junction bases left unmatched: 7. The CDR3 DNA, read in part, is TGCAGCGCTGGACTAGCGGGACTCCACTACGAG. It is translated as CSAGLAGLHYE. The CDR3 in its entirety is CSAGLAGLHYEQYF.

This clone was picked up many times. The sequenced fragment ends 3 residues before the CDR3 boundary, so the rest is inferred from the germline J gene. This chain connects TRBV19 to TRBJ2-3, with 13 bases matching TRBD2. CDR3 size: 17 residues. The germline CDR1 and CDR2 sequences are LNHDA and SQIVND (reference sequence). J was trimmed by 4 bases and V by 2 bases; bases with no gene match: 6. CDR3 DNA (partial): TGTGCCAGTAGTATAAAACTAGCGGGAGGGAACCCAGATACG. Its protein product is CASSIKLAGGNPDT. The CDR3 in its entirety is CASSIKLAGGNPDTQYF.

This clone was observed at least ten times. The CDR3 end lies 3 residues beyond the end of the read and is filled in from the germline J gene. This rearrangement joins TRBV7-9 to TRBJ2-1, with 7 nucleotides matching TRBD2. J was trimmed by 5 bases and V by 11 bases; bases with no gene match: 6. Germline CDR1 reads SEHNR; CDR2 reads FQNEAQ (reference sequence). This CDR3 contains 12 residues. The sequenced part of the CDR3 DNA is TGTGCCTGCGAAGCGGGAAACAATGAG. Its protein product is CACEAGNNE. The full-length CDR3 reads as CACEAGNNEQFF.